This T cell receptor (beta chain) stems from a study of cytomegalovirus exposure and HLA in healthy donors. The study, taken as a whole, reports: Later analysis identified over 15,000 TCR beta sequences associated with HLA alleles, using a false discovery rate threshold of 0.05. In a later analysis, a missense DCLRE1C variant was linked to TCR beta V- and J-gene trimming. Follow-up analysis found HLA locus-dependent TCR association rates, highest for DRB1 and lowest for HLA-C. Common viral pathogens were later found to be apparently linked to several of the most significant clusters.

Worth noting for this clone: The target antigen is unknown.

Primers for the PCR totalled 60 Vbeta and 13 Jbeta. Only in-frame clones appear in the TCRdb table, and some are missing; sequencing was by immunoSEQ multiplex PCR. Among about 260,000 clones listed, 84% were seen once. Per the germline V gene, CDR1 is GTSNPN and CDR2 is SVGIG (reference sequence). CDR3 size: 11 residues. The V end lost 1 base, the J end lost 10 bases, and 8 bases lay between the germline ends. This receptor was taken from a woman aged 40 to 55 in good health and CMV-seropositive. Specimen: PBMCs. The chain combines TRBV30 with TRBJ2-1; TRBD1 is a possible D gene (5 bases). Written as DNA, the CDR3 is TGTGCCTGGAGTGGACAGCGAGAGCAGTTCTTC. This gives the protein CAWSGQREQFF.